The 12 T cell receptor beta chains reported below all come from one sample, sequenced in a study of shared clonotypes between healthy human individuals. The method was immunoSEQ multiplex PCR; TCRdb's version includes in-frame clones alone and lacks a portion of them. The sample records approximately 460,000 clones, about 74% being singletons. Sequencing was done on a sample of PBMCs. The receptors stem from a woman between 40 and 55 years old in good health. Some clones in this sample may be carry-over from other donors' samples.

This clone was observed a few times. The chain carries TRBV5-5 and TRBJ2-2, with D tentatively TRBD1 (6 bases). Trimming pared 4 bases from V and 5 bases from J, leaving 6 bases between. The CDR3 covers 12 residues. Germline V gene data show CDR1 as SGHKS and CDR2 as YYEKEE (reference sequence). CDR3 sequence reads: CASSQGTGELFF. CDR3 nucleotides: TGTGCCAGCAGCCAGGGGACCGGGGAGCTGTTTTTT.

This clone was seen a single time. The chain combines TRBV5-1 with TRBJ2-7; D is undetermined. The V and J ends lost 5 bases and 7 bases respectively, with 10 bases between them. The CDR3 has 11 residues. In germline, CDR1 is SGHRS, CDR2 YFSETQ. The CDR3: CASRGTQEQYF. The CDR3 DNA is TGCGCCAGCAGGGGAACCCAAGAGCAGTACTTC.

Remarks on this clone: Other DNA sequences in this sample translate to the same CDR3. This chain connects TRBV19 to TRBJ1-5; 7 positions match TRBD1. Germline CDR1 and CDR2: LNHDA and SQIVND (reference sequence). Germline trimming cut 6 bases from V and 4 bases from J; bases unmatched to any gene: 3. CDR3 size: 13 residues. The CDR3 nucleotides are TGTGCCAGTAGCCCGGACAGGAATCAGCCCCAGCATTTT. Its translation: CASSPDRNQPQHF.

This chain links TRBV6-1 with TRBJ1-1, with D possibly matching TRBD1 (6 bases). The CDR3 spans 13 residues. In germline, CDR1 is MNHNS, CDR2 SASEGT. V lost 7 bases to trimming and J lost 0 bases, with 9 bases between them. The CDR3 spells CASKRGVNTEAFF. The CDR3 DNA sequence: TGTGCCAGCAAGAGGGGGGTGAACACTGAAGCTTTCTTT.

The sample holds one count of this clone. The chain is built from TRBV30 and TRBJ2-1; D gene unclear. Germline assignment: CDR1 GTSNPN and CDR2 SVGIG (reference sequence). V lost 0 bases and J lost 6, with 3 bases in between. CDR3 length equals 11 residues. The CDR3 nucleotides are TGTGCCTGGAGTGTAGCCAATGAGCAGTTCTTC. Protein product: CAWSVANEQFF.

The V gene is TRBV28, the J gene TRBJ2-1, with D hard to call. This CDR3 comprises 15 residues. Germline values: CDR1 MDHEN, CDR2 SYDVKM. Between the trimmed V and J ends, which lost 5 bases and 4 bases, there was a span of 15 bases. The CDR3 bases are TGTGCCAGCAGTCTATTGAGGACCCGATACAATGAGCAGTTCTTC. Protein product: CASSLLRTRYNEQFF.

This rearrangement joins TRBV19 to TRBJ2-1; D unclear. Trimming removed 3 bases at V and 2 bases at J, with 8 bases between. This CDR3 contains 14 residues. CDR1 is LNHDA and CDR2 is SQIVND in the germline V gene (reference sequence). CDR3: CASSMRTAYNEQFF. In nucleotides, the CDR3 is TGTGCCAGTAGTATGCGAACTGCCTACAATGAGCAGTTCTTC.

The chain carries TRBV7-2 and TRBJ1-5; D might be TRBD1 (5 bases). V lost 5 bases, J lost 3 bases, and 8 bases lay in between. The CDR3 sequence is 13 residues long. The germline V gene encodes CDR1 SGHTA and CDR2 FQGNSA. DNA for the CDR3: TGTGCCAGCAGCCAGGACATCAATCAGCCCCAGCATTTT. Residues: CASSQDINQPQHF.

CDR3 protein: CASSPRGRQGEQYF. In nucleotides, the CDR3 is TGTGCCAGCAGCCCCCGCGGGAGGCAGGGCGAGCAGTACTTC. V gene TRBV5-6 combines with J gene TRBJ2-7, with 8 bases that match TRBD2. The CDR3 runs 14 residues. V lost 4 bases, J lost 6 bases, and 9 bases stayed unmatched. Per the germline V gene, CDR1 is SGHDT and CDR2 is YYEEEE.

This clone was detected only a few times. V and J are TRBV28 and TRBJ1-1; no clear D gene. CDR1 is MDHEN and CDR2 is SYDVKM in the germline V gene. The CDR3 contains 15 residues. Trimming left V 7 bases short and J 0 bases short, with 15 bases between. The CDR3 DNA reads as TGTGCCAGCACCACCGGGATTTTGGTGAACACTGAAGCTTTCTTT. Translated, it gives CASTTGILVNTEAFF. The full variable domain, its missing parts supplied by reference TRBV28 and TRBJ1-1, is DVKVTQSSRYLVKRTGEKVFLECVQDMDHENMFWYRQDPGLGLRLIYFSYDVKMKEKGDIPEGYSVSREKKERFSLILESASTNQTSMYLCASTTGILVNTEAFFGQGTRLTVV.

In its sample, this clone was seen a few times. The chain recombines TRBV7-2 with TRBJ2-7; 7 positions agree with TRBD2. Germline V gene sequence: CDR1 SGHTA, CDR2 FQGNSA. Unmatched junction bases numbered 14, after V lost 1 base and J lost 2 bases. This CDR3 has 18 residues. In nucleotides, the CDR3 is TGTGCCAGCAGCTTAGTTGGGGCTCGGGCGGGAGCGGCCTACGAGCAGTACTTC. Amino acids: CASSLVGARAGAAYEQYF.

The chain combines TRBV5-1 with TRBJ2-2; the match to TRBD2 covers 11 bases. The CDR3 is 19 amino acids. The junction had 18 bases not matched to a gene; V was cut back by 4 bases and J by 7 bases. The germline CDR1 and CDR2 sequences are SGHRS and YFSETQ. The CDR3, as DNA: TGCGCCAGCAGCCCTACCCCAAGTAGCGGGAGGGCCGTTGGCGGGGAGCTGTTTTTT. Amino acids: CASSPTPSSGRAVGGELFF.